The clone carrying this T cell receptor beta chain was picked up many times. What it binds is unknown. Researchers amplified the TCR beta CDR3 regions from RNA transcripts. The primer set for the first-round RT-PCR of the TCR CDR3 was HTBI. TCRdb processed the multiplex PCR reads anew with MiXCR; each CDR3 protein has one entry. Here the sample spans 650,000 to 750,000 distinct CDR3 sequences, 11% to 15% being singletons. Stable Graves' hyperthyroidism denoted no ophthalmopathy progression over 18 months. Fresh 10 ml peripheral blood yielded PBMCs. The data were obtained in a study of T cells in Graves' hyperthyroidism and ophthalmopathy. Notes on the study in general: Patients with ophthalmopathy were separated from those with stable hyperthyroidism by a 13 V-J model.

Losses at the gene ends were 6 bases for V and 4 bases for J; bases not matched to a gene: 8. The CDR3 is made up of 14 amino acids. The TCR was taken from a young woman with Graves' hyperthyroidism. The V call is TRBV12-3 or TRBV12-4, the J call TRBJ2-7; 8 bases agree with TRBD2. The sequenced sample was blood. The CDR3 spells CASSLSGGGYEQYF. The CDR3 DNA is TGTGCCAGCAGCCTGAGCGGGGGAGGGTACGAGCAGTACTTC.